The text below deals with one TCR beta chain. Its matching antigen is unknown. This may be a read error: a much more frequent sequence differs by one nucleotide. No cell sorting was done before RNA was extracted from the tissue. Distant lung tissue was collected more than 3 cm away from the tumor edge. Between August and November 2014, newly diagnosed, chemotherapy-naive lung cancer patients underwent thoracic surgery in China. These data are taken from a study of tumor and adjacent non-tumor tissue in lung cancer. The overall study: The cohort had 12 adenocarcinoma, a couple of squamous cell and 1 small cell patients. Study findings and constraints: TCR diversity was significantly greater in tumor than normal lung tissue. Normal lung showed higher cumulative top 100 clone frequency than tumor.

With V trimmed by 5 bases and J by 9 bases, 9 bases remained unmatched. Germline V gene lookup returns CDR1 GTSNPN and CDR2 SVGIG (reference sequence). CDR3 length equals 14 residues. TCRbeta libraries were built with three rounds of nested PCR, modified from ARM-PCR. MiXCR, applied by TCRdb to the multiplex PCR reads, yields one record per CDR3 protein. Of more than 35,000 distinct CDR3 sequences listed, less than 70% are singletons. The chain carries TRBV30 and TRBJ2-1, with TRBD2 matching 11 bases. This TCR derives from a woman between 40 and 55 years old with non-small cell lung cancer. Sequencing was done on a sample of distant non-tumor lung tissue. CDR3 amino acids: CAWDPGLAVAEQFF. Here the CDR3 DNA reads TGTGCCTGGGATCCGGGACTAGCGGTAGCTGAGCAGTTCTTC.